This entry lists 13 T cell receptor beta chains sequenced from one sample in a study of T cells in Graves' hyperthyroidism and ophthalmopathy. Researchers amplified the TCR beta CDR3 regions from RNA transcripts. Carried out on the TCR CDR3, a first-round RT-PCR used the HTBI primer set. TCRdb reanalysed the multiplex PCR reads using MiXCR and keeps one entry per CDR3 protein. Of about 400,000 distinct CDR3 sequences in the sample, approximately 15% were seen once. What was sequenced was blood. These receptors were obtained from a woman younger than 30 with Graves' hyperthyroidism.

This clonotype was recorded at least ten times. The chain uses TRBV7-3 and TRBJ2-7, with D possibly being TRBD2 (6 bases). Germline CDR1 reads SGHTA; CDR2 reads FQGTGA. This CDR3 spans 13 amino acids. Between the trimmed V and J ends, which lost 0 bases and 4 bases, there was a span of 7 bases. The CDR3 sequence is CASSLTEGYEQYF. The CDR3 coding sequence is TGTGCCAGCAGCTTAACGGAGGGTTACGAGCAGTACTTC.

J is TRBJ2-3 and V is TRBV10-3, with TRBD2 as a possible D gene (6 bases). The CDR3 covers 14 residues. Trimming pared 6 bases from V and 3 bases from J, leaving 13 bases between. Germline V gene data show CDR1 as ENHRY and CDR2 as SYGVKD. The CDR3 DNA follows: TGTGCCATCAGGCCGGGACTTGTGACAGATACGCAGTATTTT. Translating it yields CAIRPGLVTDTQYF.

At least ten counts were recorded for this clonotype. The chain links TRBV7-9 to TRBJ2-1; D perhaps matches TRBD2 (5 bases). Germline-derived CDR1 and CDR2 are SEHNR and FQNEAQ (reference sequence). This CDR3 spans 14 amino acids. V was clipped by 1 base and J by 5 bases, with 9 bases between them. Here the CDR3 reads CASSLESGNNEQFF. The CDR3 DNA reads TGTGCCAGCAGCTTAGAGTCCGGGAACAATGAGCAGTTCTTC.

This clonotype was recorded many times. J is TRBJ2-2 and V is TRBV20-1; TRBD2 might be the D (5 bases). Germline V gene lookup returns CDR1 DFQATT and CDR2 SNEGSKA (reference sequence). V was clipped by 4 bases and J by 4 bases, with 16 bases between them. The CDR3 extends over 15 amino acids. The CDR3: CSATRLSLRTGELFF. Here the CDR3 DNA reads TGCAGTGCTACTAGACTATCTCTTCGCACCGGGGAGCTGTTTTTT.

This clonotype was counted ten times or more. CDR3 nucleotides: TGTGCCAGCAGTTCGGAGGGCCCCTACGAGCAGTACTTC. This gives the protein CASSSEGPYEQYF. The chain couples TRBV12-3 or TRBV12-4 to TRBJ2-7; TRBD2 is a possible D gene (6 bases). V lost 4 bases, J lost 2 bases, and 9 bases lay in between. The CDR3 spans 13 residues.

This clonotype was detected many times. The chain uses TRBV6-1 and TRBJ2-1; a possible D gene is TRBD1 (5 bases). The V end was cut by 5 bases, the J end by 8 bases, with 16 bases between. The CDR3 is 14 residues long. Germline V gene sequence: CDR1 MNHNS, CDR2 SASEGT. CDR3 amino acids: CASSLNRRSDEQFF. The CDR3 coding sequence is TGTGCCAGCAGTTTAAACAGGCGTTCGGATGAGCAGTTCTTC.

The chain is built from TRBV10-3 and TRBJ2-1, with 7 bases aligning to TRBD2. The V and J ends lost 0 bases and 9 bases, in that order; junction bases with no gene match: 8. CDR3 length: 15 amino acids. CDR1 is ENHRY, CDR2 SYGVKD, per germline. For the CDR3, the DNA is TGTGCCATCAGTGAGTCGAGGGCTGGGGGGGGTGAGCAGTTCTTC. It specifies CAISESRAGGGEQFF.

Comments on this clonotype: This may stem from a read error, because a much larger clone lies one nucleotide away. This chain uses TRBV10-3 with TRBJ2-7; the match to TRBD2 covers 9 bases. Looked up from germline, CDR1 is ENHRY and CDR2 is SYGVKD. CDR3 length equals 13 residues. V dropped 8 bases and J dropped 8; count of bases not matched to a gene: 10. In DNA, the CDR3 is TGTGCCATCGAGGCTAGCGGGAATTATAAGCAGTACTTC. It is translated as CAIEASGNYKQYF.

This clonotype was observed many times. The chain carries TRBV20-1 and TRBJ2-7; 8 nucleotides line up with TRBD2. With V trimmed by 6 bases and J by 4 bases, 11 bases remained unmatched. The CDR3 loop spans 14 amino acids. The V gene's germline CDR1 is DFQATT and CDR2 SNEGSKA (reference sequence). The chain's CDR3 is CSASGGTTSYEQYF. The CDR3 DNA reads TGCAGTGCATCGGGGGGGACGACCTCATACGAGCAGTACTTC.

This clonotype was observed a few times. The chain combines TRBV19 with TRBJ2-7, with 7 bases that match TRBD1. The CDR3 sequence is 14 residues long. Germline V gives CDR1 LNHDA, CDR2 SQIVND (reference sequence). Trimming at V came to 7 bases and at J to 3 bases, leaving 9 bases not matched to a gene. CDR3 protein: CASNPGGQHYEQYF. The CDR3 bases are TGTGCCAGTAATCCAGGGGGACAGCACTACGAGCAGTACTTC.

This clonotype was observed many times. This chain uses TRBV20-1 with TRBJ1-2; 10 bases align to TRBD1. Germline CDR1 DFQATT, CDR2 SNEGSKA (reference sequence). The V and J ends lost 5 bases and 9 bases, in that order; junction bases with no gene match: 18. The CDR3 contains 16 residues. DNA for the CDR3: TGCAGTGCTCTATCCCGGGACAGGGGTGGGAGTAAGAGCTACACCTTC. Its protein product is CSALSRDRGGSKSYTF.

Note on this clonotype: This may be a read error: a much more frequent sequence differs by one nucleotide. This CDR3 is CASSQGQIYGQYF. In nucleotides, the CDR3 is TGTGCCAGCAGCCAAGGACAGATCTACGGGCAGTACTTC. The V and J genes are TRBV3-1 and TRBJ2-7, with D tentatively TRBD1 (5 bases). Looked up from germline, CDR1 is LGHDT and CDR2 is YNNKEL (reference sequence). The CDR3 is 13 residues long.

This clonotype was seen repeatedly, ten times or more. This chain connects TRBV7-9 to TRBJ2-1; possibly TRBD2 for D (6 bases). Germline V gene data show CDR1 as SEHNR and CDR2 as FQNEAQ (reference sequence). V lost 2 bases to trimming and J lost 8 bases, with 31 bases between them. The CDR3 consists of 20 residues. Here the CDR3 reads CASSLRVQGLGLSILDEQFF. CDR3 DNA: TGTGCCAGCAGCTTACGAGTGCAGGGCCTGGGACTCTCTATATTGGATGAGCAGTTCTTC.